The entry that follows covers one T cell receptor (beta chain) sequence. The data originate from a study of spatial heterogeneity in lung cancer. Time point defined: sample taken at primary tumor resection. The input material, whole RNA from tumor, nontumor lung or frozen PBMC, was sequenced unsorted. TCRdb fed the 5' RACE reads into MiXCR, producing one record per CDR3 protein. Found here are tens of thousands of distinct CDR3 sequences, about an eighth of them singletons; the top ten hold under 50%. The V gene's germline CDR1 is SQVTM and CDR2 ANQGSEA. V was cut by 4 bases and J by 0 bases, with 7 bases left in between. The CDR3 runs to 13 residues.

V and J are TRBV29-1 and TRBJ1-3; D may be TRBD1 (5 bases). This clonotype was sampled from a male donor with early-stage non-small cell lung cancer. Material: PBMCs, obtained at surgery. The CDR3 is CSVGTSSGNTIYF. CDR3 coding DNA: TGCAGCGTTGGGACAAGCTCTGGAAACACCATATATTTT.